Sequencing of this T cell receptor (beta chain) was carried out in a study of identical twins. Notes on the study in general: The degree of excess twin sharing was weaker in beta out-of-frame sequences. Reduced insertions were recorded for abundant cord blood beta clonotypes, with no such pattern in memory repertoires. The presence of invariant MAIT and iNKT cells could partly confound analyses of zero-insertion sequences. Compared with unrelated sharing, twin-shared out-of-frame alpha sequences had more low-probability sequences.

The CDR3 has 12 amino acids. V lost 3 bases and J 8 bases, leaving 10 bases between the germline ends. TCRdb re-called the 5' RACE reads through MiXCR, storing one row per CDR3 protein. This sample carries about 660,000 distinct CDR3 sequences, 8% to 9% of them seen once, and the ten largest clones take approximately 0.96%. This clonotype was detected many times. Its target is not known. This sample was shared with a second study, whose subject was yellow fever vaccine responses in identical twins.

The V and J genes are TRBV12-3 or TRBV12-4 and TRBJ1-2; a weak D match, TRBD1 (6 bases). What was sequenced was PBMCs. The clonotype originates from a woman under 30 in good health. CDR3: CASSFGGRGYTF. The CDR3 region has the DNA TGTGCCAGCAGTTTTGGGGGGCGCGGCTACACCTTC.